The 21 T cell receptor beta chains given below trace back to one sample, sequenced in a study of blood T cells in healthy people across ages. Primers used in a second PCR of roughly 7 to 12 cycles were a sample-barcoded 5' primer and a J-beta primer mix. From the 5' RACE reads, TCRdb called clonotypes with MiXCR, one entry per CDR3 protein. The sample records around 1,000,000 distinct CDR3 sequences, around 25% being singletons. The data were also submitted as part of a second study, on T cells of mothers and their children.

The sequencing input was blood. The origin of the receptors is a girl aged 2 to 9 in good health.

The J gene is TRBJ1-2, the V gene TRBV7-9, with D unclear. Germline lookup yields CDR1 SEHNR and CDR2 FQNEAQ (reference sequence). Trimming left V 4 bases short and J 6 bases short, with 30 bases between. The CDR3 runs to 19 residues. In DNA form, the CDR3 reads TGTGCCAGCAGCTCCTCCCTATTTGACGGAGTTTACGAGGGAAATGGCTACACCTTC. Translation: CASSSSLFDGVYEGNGYTF.

The CDR3 sequence: CAINSEEGQEKLFF. CDR3 DNA: TGTGCCATCAACTCGGAAGAAGGCCAAGAAAAACTGTTTTTT. V and J are TRBV10-3 and TRBJ1-4; no firm D call. With 7 bases removed from V and 8 bases from J, the gap between germline ends came to 17 bases. This CDR3 is built from 14 residues. Germline lookup yields CDR1 ENHRY and CDR2 SYGVKD.

The rearrangement links TRBV19 to TRBJ1-2; no reliable D call. The germline V gene has CDR1 LNHDA and CDR2 SQIVND (reference sequence). Trimming shortened V by 2 bases and J by 4 bases, and 8 bases separated the two germline ends. CDR3 length equals 13 residues. In DNA, the CDR3 is TGTGCCAGTAGTATAATCCCATCCTATGGCTACACCTTC. It specifies CASSIIPSYGYTF.

The chain uses TRBV7-8 and TRBJ2-3; D call uncertain. Per germline, CDR1 SGHVS and CDR2 FQNEAQ. V was cut by 2 bases and J by 6 bases, with 6 bases left in between. The CDR3 is 12 amino acids. CDR3 region: CASSLRLDTQYF. Written as DNA, the CDR3 is TGTGCCAGCAGCTTAAGGTTGGATACGCAGTATTTT.

This clonotype was recorded a few times. The chain recombines TRBV12-3 or TRBV12-4 with TRBJ1-4, with a possible D match to TRBD1 (5 bases). The CDR3 is 15 amino acids. Trimming left V 4 bases short and J 8 bases short, with 17 bases between. The CDR3 is CASSSTGWVGEKLFF. CDR3 nucleotide sequence: TGTGCCAGCAGTTCAACAGGTTGGGTCGGCGAAAAACTGTTTTTT.

This chain links TRBV15 with TRBJ2-5; D possibly corresponds to TRBD1 (6 bases). The J call is doubtful: the DNA matches TRBJ2-7 better. The V gene's germline CDR1 is LNHNV and CDR2 YYDKDF (reference sequence). CDR3 size: 14 residues. This CDR3 is CATSRVGGGYEQYF. In DNA, the CDR3 is TGTGCCACCAGCAGAGTTGGGGGCGGGTACGAGCAGTACTTC.

V gene TRBV20-1 combines with J gene TRBJ2-6; the D gene is possibly TRBD2 (6 bases). Looked up from germline, CDR1 is DFQATT and CDR2 is SNEGSKA (reference sequence). V shed 1 base and J shed 1 base, with 8 bases lying between them. This CDR3 region has 15 residues. Here the CDR3 reads CSARVGGSGANVLTF. The DNA for the CDR3 is TGCAGTGCTAGAGTCGGGGGATCTGGGGCCAACGTCCTGACTTTC.

V is TRBV2 and J is TRBJ1-5; D gene ambiguous. The V end lost 0 bases, the J end lost 0 bases, and 6 bases lay between the germline ends. The germline CDR1 and CDR2 sequences are SNHLY and FYNNEI. This CDR3 comprises 15 residues. Here the CDR3 reads CASSEAGVSNQPQHF. CDR3 DNA sequence: TGTGCCAGCAGTGAAGCTGGGGTTAGCAATCAGCCCCAGCATTTT.

The chain joins TRBV11-1 to TRBJ2-5, with D maybe TRBD2 (5 bases). Germline CDR1 is SGHAT and CDR2 is FQDESV (reference sequence). Deletions cut 3 bases from V and 5 bases from J, with 22 bases between. CDR3 length: 17 amino acids. CDR3 protein: CASSFEPTGYRGETQYF. The CDR3 nucleotides are TGTGCCAGCAGCTTTGAGCCCACGGGATACCGTGGGGAGACCCAGTACTTC.

This chain connects TRBV28 to TRBJ1-5; TRBD1 might be the D (5 bases). V was trimmed by 5 bases and J by 0 bases, leaving 17 bases between them. The CDR3 spans 17 residues. Germline CDR1 is MDHEN and CDR2 is SYDVKM. CDR3 protein: CASSPPGRRGSNQPQHF. Written as DNA, the CDR3 is TGTGCCAGCAGTCCCCCAGGGCGGAGGGGTAGCAATCAGCCCCAGCATTTT.

This clonotype was observed a single time. The chain combines TRBV4-2 with TRBJ2-5; TRBD2 is a possible D gene (6 bases). The end of the DNA is better explained by TRBJ2-1, so the J call may be wrong. Germline values: CDR1 LGHNA, CDR2 YNFKEQ. The CDR3 loop spans 13 amino acids. This chain's CDR3 is CASRSGSAGPQFF. The CDR3 nucleotides read TGTGCCAGCAGATCGGGGAGTGCGGGGCCTCAGTTCTTC.

The gene calls are TRBV10-2 and TRBJ2-2; 13 nucleotides line up with TRBD2. J gave up 6 bases and V 7 bases, and 8 bases lay outside the gene matches. Germline CDR1 reads WSHSY; CDR2 reads SAAADI. The CDR3 consists of 16 residues. Here the CDR3 reads CASTQLAGGPSGELFF. DNA for the CDR3: TGCGCCAGCACCCAACTAGCGGGAGGGCCGTCCGGGGAGCTGTTTTTT.

The rearrangement uses TRBV27 and TRBJ2-5, with D possibly matching TRBD1 (5 bases). The CDR3 sequence is 13 residues long. Germline V gene sequence: CDR1 MNHEY, CDR2 SMNVEV (reference sequence). Trimming stripped 6 bases from V and 2 bases from J, with 10 bases between. This CDR3 is CASRKTGQETQYF. As DNA, the CDR3 is TGTGCCAGCAGGAAAACAGGACAAGAGACCCAGTACTTC.

This sequence joins TRBV20-1 and TRBJ2-7; 7 positions agree with TRBD1. J was trimmed by 3 bases and V by 5 bases; bases with no gene match: 7. Germline CDR1 reads DFQATT; CDR2 reads SNEGSKA (reference sequence). The CDR3 loop spans 13 amino acids. As DNA, the CDR3 is TGCAGTGCTGGGAACAGGGGAAACTACGAGCAGTACTTC. Translated, it gives CSAGNRGNYEQYF.

This clonotype was recorded only once. The gene calls are TRBV5-1 and TRBJ2-2, with 7 positions matching TRBD1. Looked up from germline, CDR1 is SGHRS and CDR2 is YFSETQ. Germline trimming cut 4 bases from V and 2 bases from J; bases unmatched to any gene: 8. The CDR3 consists of 16 residues. The CDR3 coding sequence is TGCGCCAGCAGCAGGGGACAGAGAGCCAACACCGGGGAGCTGTTTTTT. This encodes CASSRGQRANTGELFF.

This clonotype was seen a handful of times. This may be a read error, as it is one base from a much larger clone. The rearrangement uses TRBV6-5 and TRBJ2-5; D remains ambiguous. Trimming took off 6 bases at V and 13 bases at J, with 21 bases between the two ends. This CDR3 has 13 residues. Per the germline V gene, CDR1 is MNHEY and CDR2 is SVGAGI. This chain's CDR3 is CASRPTAAGPRYF. DNA for the CDR3: TGTGCCAGCAGACCCACGGCAGCCGGCCCCCGGTACTTC.

This chain uses TRBV5-1 with TRBJ1-1; D may be TRBD1 (5 bases). Trimming removed 1 base at V and 6 bases at J, with 10 bases between. In germline, CDR1 is SGHRS, CDR2 YFSETQ. This CDR3 is built from 13 residues. The CDR3 region is CASSLTGDPEAFF. CDR3 in DNA: TGCGCCAGCAGCTTGACGGGGGACCCTGAAGCTTTCTTT.

CDR3 nucleotides: TGCAGCGTTGAATGGGACAGGGGAGTTGGTACGCAGTATTTT. Protein product: CSVEWDRGVGTQYF. The genes are TRBV29-1 and TRBJ2-3; 10 nucleotides match TRBD1. V dropped 2 bases and J dropped 8; count of bases not matched to a gene: 7. This CDR3 contains 14 residues. Germline assignment: CDR1 SQVTM and CDR2 ANQGSEA.

This clonotype was detected a few times. This chain links TRBV29-1 with TRBJ2-5; tentatively, D is TRBD1 (5 bases). CDR3 size: 14 residues. The germline V gene encodes CDR1 SQVTM and CDR2 ANQGSEA. V lost 7 bases and J lost 4, with 19 bases in between. CDR3: CSATVRQPGETQYF. DNA of the CDR3: TGCAGCGCCACGGTCAGACAGCCCGGAGAGACCCAGTACTTC.

The rearrangement joins TRBV20-1 to TRBJ2-7, with D possibly called TRBD1 or TRBD2 (5 bases each). The CDR3 sequence is 14 residues long. Germline assignment: CDR1 DFQATT and CDR2 SNEGSKA (reference sequence). The V gene lost 5 bases and the J gene lost 6 bases, with 20 bases spanning the gap. This chain's CDR3 is CSAEKGTVPGEQYF. CDR3 nucleotides: TGCAGTGCTGAGAAGGGGACGGTCCCGGGCGAGCAGTACTTC.

The chain couples TRBV12-3 or TRBV12-4 to TRBJ1-1; D gene uncertain. The CDR3 has 14 residues. V dropped 3 bases and J dropped 8 bases, with 16 bases sitting between them. The CDR3 DNA reads TGTGCCAGCAGTTTCTGGACTCTTAAGAGAGAAGCTTTCTTT. Protein: CASSFWTLKREAFF.